This TCR beta chain is from a study of shared clonotypes between healthy human individuals. Trimming shortened V by 6 bases and J by 8 bases, and 15 bases separated the two germline ends. CDR3 length equals 13 residues. Germline V gene lookup returns CDR1 MNHEY and CDR2 SVGAGI. The assay ran at deep level. Researchers divided each subset's genomic DNA evenly across several immunoSEQ plates. Assay used: immunoSEQ multiplex PCR; TCRdb lists only in-frame clones, some missing. The repertoire has 97,000 or so clones, roughly 50% of them found once; the top ten carry roughly 16%. This clone showed up just a few times. Its antigen is still unknown. Study-level results: Represented diversity, genetic and exposure-history alike, was limited by few donors. Sharing of clonotypes among donors was expected to vary with sequencing depth.

This clonotype originated in a woman between 40 and 50 years old in good health. Some clones in this sample may be carry-over from other donors' samples. The V call is TRBV6-5, the J call TRBJ2-3, with D tentatively TRBD1 or TRBD2 (5 bases each). The sequenced sample consisted of PBMCs. The DNA for the CDR3 is TGTGCCAGCAGCCTAAAAGGGACGGGTACGCAGTATTTT. Protein product: CASSLKGTGTQYF.